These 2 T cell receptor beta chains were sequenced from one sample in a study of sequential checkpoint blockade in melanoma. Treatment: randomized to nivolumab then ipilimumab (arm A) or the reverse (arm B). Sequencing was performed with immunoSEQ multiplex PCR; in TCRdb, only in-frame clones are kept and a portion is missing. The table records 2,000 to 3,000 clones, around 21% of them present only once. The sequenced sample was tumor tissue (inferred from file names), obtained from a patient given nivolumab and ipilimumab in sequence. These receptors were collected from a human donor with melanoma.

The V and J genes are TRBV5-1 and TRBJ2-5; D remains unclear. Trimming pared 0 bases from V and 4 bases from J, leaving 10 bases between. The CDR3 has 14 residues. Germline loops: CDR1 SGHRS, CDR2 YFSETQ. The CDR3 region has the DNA TGCGCCAGCAGCTTGGTGGGAAAGACAGAGACCCAGTACTTC. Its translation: CASSLVGKTETQYF.

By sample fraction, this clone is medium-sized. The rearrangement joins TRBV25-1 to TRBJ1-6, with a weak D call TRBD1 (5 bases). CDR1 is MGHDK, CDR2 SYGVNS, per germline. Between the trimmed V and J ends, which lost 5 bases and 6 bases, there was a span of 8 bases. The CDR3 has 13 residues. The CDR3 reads CASSSGTNSPLHF. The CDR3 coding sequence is TGTGCCAGCAGTAGCGGGACTAATTCACCCCTCCACTTT.